This T cell receptor beta chain originates from a study of cytomegalovirus exposure and HLA in healthy donors. This PCR relied on a set of 60 Vbeta primers and 13 Jbeta primers. Assay: immunoSEQ multiplex PCR; the TCRdb copy retains only in-frame clones and omits some. The sample carries about 160,000 clones, 75% to 80% recorded once. V was trimmed by 2 bases and J by 4 bases, leaving 10 bases between them. The CDR3 spans 15 residues. Germline CDR1 SGDLS, CDR2 YYNGEE. Sequencing was carried out using PBMCs. The source is a woman aged 45 to 65 in good health and CMV-seropositive. The chain uses TRBV9 and TRBJ2-6; the D gene is possibly TRBD2 (6 bases). The CDR3 bases are TGTGCCAGCAGCGTCGGGGACTCCGGGGCCAACGTCCTGACTTTC. As protein: CASSVGDSGANVLTF.